This is a list of T cell receptor beta chains from one sample in a study of cytomegalovirus exposure and HLA in healthy donors. Sequenced by immunoSEQ multiplex PCR; TCRdb stores in-frame clones only, minus some. The data show some 140,000 clones, about 80% seen once. Sequenced: PBMCs. All receptors derive from a man aged 30-40 years in good health and CMV-seronegative. The CDR3 runs from the conserved cysteine through the conserved F or W. For some rows the clone size is stated as once, few or many, or as a class when expanded; others skip it.

j_call v_call clone_size cdr3_aa
TRBJ2-5 TRBV7-2 NA CASSLAGTSAETQYF
TRBJ1-1 TRBV5-1 NA CASSSDFFGGGEAFF
TRBJ1-1 TRBV5-1 NA CASSFLPGGNTEAFF
TRBJ1-1 TRBV28 NA CASSFKNTEAFF
TRBJ2-7 TRBV10-1 few CASSPRQGVYEQYF
TRBJ2-3 TRBV6-6 NA CASRREGEQYF
TRBJ2-3 TRBV6-6 NA CASSPGVVTDTQYF
TRBJ1-5 TRBV28 NA CASTQDGNQPQHF
TRBJ1-1 TRBV5-1 few CASRTPNTEAFF
TRBJ1-1 TRBV28 NA CASILGHLNTEAFF
TRBJ2-2 TRBV7-9 NA CASVLQGYTGELFF
TRBJ2-5 TRBV11-2 NA CASSAEWSGRVETQYF
TRBJ2-3 TRBV30 once CAWSAQGPAQYF
TRBJ1-5 TRBV6-1 NA CASSPPWENQPQHF
TRBJ1-1 TRBV19 NA CASIGPLGQKAFF
TRBJ2-3 TRBV5-1 NA CASSLANSGYSTDTQYF
TRBJ1-5 TRBV5-1 few CASSLVQGGQPQHF
TRBJ1-1 TRBV28 NA CASSTQGARTEAFF
TRBJ1-1 TRBV7-9 few CATDLQGLFTEAFF
TRBJ2-3 TRBV19 NA CASSTSGGDTQYF
TRBJ2-3 TRBV27 NA CASSPPKVAYTDTQYF
TRBJ1-5 TRBV19 NA CASSPRQGRWWQPQHF
TRBJ1-1 TRBV10-3 NA CAISGGGTEAFF
TRBJ1-2 TRBV15 NA CATSRTTGVYGYTF
TRBJ1-5 TRBV2 few CASRPHRGRPHQPQHF
TRBJ2-7 TRBV5-1 NA CASSLGQGGEQYF
TRBJ2-7 TRBV28 once CASSWEWLAGGYEQYF
TRBJ1-1 TRBV29-1 NA CSVVGVGTEAFF
TRBJ1-2 TRBV30 NA CAWTPGISYGYTF
TRBJ2-3 TRBV13 NA CASSSTGDSTDTQYF
TRBJ2-5 TRBV5-4 NA CASSLAPASGQETQYF
TRBJ1-1 TRBV7-8 NA CASSAGTATEAFF
NA TRBV2 NA CASSTGGYEQYF
TRBJ1-1 TRBV30 NA CAWDQVGNTEAFF